This TCR beta chain originates from a study of blood T cell repertoires in COVID-19. The overall study: COVID-19 samples from acute and convalescent phases originated in the United States, Italy and Spain.

CDR1 and CDR2 (germline): SNHLY, FYNNEI. CDR3 length equals 16 residues. V trimming: 3 bases; J trimming: 10 bases; junction bases outside the gene matches: 16. Only in-frame clones appear in the TCRdb table, and some are missing; sequencing was by immunoSEQ multiplex PCR. The sample includes under 200,000 clones, roughly 84% of them seen just once. Sequences were obtained from peripheral blood. The chain is built from TRBV2 and TRBJ1-1, with TRBD1 matching over 8 bases. This TCR was recovered from a man aged 18 to 29 with active or convalescent COVID-19. The CDR3: CASSERGGTGLNLAFF. The CDR3 region has the DNA TGTGCCAGCAGTGAGCGGGGCGGGACAGGCCTTAACCTAGCTTTCTTT.